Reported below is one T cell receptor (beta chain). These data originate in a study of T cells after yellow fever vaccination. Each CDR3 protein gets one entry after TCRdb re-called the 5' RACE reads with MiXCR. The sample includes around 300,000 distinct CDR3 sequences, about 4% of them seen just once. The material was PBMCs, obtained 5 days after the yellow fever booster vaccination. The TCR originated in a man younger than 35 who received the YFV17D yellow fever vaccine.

In DNA form, the CDR3 reads TGTGCCAGCAGCTTAACTCCGGGACGGGGGAACACTGAAGCTTTCTTT. Translation gives CASSLTPGRGNTEAFF. V usage is TRBV7-9 and J usage is TRBJ1-1, with D perhaps matching TRBD1 (5 bases). The CDR3 loop spans 16 amino acids. Germline CDR1 is SEHNR and CDR2 is FQNEAQ (reference sequence). V was pared by 2 bases and J by 1 base, with 14 bases between.